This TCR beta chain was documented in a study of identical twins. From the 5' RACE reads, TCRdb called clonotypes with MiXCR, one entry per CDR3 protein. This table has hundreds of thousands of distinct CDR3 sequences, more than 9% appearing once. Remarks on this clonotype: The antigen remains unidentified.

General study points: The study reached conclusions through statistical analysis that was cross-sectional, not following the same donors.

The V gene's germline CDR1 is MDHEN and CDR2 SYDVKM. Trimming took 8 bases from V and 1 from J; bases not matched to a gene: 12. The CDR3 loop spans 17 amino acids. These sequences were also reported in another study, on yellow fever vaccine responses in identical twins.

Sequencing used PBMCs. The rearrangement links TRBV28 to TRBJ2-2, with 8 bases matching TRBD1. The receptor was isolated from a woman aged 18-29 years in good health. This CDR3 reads CASLPPLGTGNTGELFF. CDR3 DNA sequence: TGTGCCAGCCTCCCCCCCCTCGGGACAGGGAACACCGGGGAGCTGTTTTTT.